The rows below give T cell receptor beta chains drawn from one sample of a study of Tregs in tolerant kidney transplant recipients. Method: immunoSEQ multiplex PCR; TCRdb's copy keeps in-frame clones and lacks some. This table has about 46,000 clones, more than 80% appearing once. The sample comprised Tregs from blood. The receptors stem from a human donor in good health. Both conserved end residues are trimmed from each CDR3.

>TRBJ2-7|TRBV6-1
ASRPATAYEQY
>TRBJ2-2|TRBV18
ASSPRAANTGELF
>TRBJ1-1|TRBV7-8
ASRPRGWAEAF
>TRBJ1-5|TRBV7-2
ASSRTGQNNQPQH
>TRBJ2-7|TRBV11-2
ASSLDHLDAISYEQY
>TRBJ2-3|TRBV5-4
ASSFRGSADTQY
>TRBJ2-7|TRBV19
ASSRDRTYEQY
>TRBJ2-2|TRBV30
AWSRDRGAGELF
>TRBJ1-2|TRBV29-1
SVPGGSYGYT
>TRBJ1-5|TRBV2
ASRLGDFRNQPQH
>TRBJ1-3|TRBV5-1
ASSLGPREATIY
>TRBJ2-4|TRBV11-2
ASSFLLGTAQNIQY
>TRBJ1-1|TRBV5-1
ASSATGVVTEAF
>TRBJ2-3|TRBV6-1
ASTQVEGRGDTQY
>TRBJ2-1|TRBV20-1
SARGEPREF
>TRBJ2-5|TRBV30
AWRAGGRETQY
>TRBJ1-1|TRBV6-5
ASSYQGYTEAF
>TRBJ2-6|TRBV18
ASSPSGANVLT
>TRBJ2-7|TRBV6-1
ASSDAGTYEQY
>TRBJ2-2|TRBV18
ASSPRQGLNTGELF
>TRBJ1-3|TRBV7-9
ASSSRHLTNTIY
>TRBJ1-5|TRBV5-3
ARSLDGRADQPQH
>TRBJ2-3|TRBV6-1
ASSVSGRAVYTQY
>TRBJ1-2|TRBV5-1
ASSLIGLGADGYT
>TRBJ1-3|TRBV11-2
ASSLPGQGRWSGNTIY
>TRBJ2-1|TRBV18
ASSRPLGTSGRGDNEQF
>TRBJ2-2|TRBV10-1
ANADADRGDTGELF
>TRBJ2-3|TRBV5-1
ASSWTSGTDTQY
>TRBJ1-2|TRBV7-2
ASSSGIIGYGYT
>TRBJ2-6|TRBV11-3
ASSLGQGALGANVLT
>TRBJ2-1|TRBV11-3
ASSSQGFLDNEQF
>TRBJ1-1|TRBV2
ASRQGVTEAF
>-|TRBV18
ASSPPLLNYEQY
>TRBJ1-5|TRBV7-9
ASSLGWGSEPQH
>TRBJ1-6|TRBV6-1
ASSGHGDSPLH
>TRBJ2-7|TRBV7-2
ASSTTGSYEQY
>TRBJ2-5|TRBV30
AWSAGPWGETQY
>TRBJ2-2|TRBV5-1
ASSLMRGGPGELF
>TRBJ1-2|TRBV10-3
AITRGGYGYT
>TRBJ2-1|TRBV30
ALDRSYNEQF
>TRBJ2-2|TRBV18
ASSQSLAGELF
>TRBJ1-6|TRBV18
ASSPADRGLGSPLH
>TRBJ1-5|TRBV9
ASSPRWDGQPQH
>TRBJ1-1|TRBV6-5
ASNMEVGVRL
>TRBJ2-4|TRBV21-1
ASSPQGGRAKNIQY
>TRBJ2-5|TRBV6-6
ATARVLSQETQY
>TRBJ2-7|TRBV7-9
ASSRGGVETYEQY
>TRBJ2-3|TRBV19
ASSRLAGGPREDTQY
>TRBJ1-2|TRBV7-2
ASSLSSTYAGGYT
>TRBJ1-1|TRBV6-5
ASSYGTLNTEAF
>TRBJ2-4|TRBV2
ASSQGRPF
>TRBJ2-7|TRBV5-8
ASTRGISYEQY
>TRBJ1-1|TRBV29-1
SADRGGTEAF